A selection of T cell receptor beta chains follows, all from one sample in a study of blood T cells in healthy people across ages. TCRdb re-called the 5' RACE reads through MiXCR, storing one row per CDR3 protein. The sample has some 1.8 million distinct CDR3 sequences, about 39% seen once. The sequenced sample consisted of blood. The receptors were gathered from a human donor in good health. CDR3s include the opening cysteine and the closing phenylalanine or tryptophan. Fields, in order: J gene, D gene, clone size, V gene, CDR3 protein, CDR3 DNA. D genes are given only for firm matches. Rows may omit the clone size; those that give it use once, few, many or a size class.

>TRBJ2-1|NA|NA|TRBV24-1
CATSDYLNEQFF
TGTGCCACCAGTGATTACTTAAATGAGCAGTTCTTC
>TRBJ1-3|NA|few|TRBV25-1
CASSGGLMSSGNTIYF
TGTGCCAGCAGTGGAGGCCTAATGTCGTCTGGAAACACCATATATTTT
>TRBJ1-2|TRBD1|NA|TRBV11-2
CASSLVPRTGSGYTF
TGTGCCAGCAGCTTAGTCCCGAGGACAGGGAGCGGCTACACCTTC
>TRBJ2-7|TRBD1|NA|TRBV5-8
CASSLGQGKPYEQYF
TGTGCCAGCAGCCTGGGACAGGGTAAGCCCTACGAGCAGTACTTC
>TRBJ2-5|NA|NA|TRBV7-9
CASGRQPGEQYF
TGTGCCAGCGGACGACAGCCTGGGGAGCAGTACTTC
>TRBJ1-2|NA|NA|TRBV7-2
CASSFGSIQRADGYTF
TGTGCCAGCAGCTTCGGATCGATACAGAGGGCAGATGGCTACACCTTC
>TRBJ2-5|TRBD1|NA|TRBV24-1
CATNSFGTGETQYF
TGTGCCACCAACTCGTTCGGGACAGGAGAGACCCAGTACTTC
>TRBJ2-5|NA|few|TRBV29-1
CSVDGMRGASQETQYF
TGCAGCGTAGATGGGATGAGGGGGGCCTCCCAAGAGACCCAGTACTTC
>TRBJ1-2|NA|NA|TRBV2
CASSEAAYGEGGYTF
TGTGCCAGCAGTGAGGCGGCCTACGGCGAGGGTGGCTACACCTTC
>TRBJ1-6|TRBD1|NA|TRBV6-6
CASSQGQGDNNPPLHF
TGTGCCAGCAGCCAAGGACAGGGGGACAATAATCCACCCCTCCACTTT
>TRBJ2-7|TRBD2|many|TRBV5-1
CASTLGLAGREQYF
TGCGCCAGCACCCTGGGACTAGCGGGCCGCGAGCAGTACTTC
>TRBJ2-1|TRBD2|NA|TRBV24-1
CATSDGGTSGASYNEQFF
TGTGCCACCAGTGACGGGGGGACTAGCGGGGCCTCCTACAATGAGCAGTTCTTC
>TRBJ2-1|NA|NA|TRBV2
CASSRTRGGENEQFF
TGTGCCAGCAGTCGCACTAGAGGGGGTGAGAATGAGCAGTTCTTC
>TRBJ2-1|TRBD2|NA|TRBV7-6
CASSSSGLAGRQQFF
TGTGCCAGCAGCTCGTCGGGACTAGCGGGTAGACAGCAGTTCTTC
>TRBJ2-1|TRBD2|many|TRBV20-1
CSARAYLAGDKYNEQFF
TGCAGTGCTAGAGCCTACTTAGCGGGGGATAAATACAATGAGCAGTTCTTC
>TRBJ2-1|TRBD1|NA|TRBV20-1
CSARDRTGQGLYNEQFF
TGCAGTGCTAGAGATCGGACAGGACAGGGCCTTTACAATGAGCAGTTCTTC
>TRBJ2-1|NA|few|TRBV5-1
CASSPRGGGLSREQFF
TGCGCCAGCAGCCCTCGGGGCGGGGGCCTTTCTAGGGAGCAGTTCTTC
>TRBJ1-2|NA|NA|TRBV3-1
CASSRQTHGYTF
TGTGCCAGCAGCCGACAGACACATGGCTACACCTTC
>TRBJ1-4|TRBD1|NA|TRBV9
CASSVRAGGFEKLFF
TGTGCCAGCAGCGTTCGGGCAGGGGGGTTTGAAAAACTGTTTTTT
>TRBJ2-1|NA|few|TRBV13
CASSHWGGRDEQFF
TGTGCCAGCAGCCACTGGGGGGGCCGCGATGAGCAGTTCTTC
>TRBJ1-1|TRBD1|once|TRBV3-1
CASSRSRGTMNTEAFF
TGTGCCAGCAGCCGCAGCAGGGGGACTATGAACACTGAAGCTTTCTTT
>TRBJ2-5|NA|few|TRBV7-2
CASSLDAQLETQYF
TGTGCCAGCAGCTTAGATGCTCAGCTGGAGACCCAGTACTTC
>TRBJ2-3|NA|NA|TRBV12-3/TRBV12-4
CASSSSSVTQYF
TGTGCCAGCAGTTCCTCCTCCGTAACGCAGTATTTT
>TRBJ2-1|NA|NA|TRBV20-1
CSARDPGSGDYNEQFF
TGCAGTGCTAGAGATCCGGGTTCGGGGGATTACAATGAGCAGTTCTTC
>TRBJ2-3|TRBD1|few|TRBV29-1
CSTGTGVGDTQYF
TGCAGCACCGGGACAGGGGTCGGAGATACGCAGTATTTT
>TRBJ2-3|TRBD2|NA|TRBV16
CASTKPPREAQYF
TGTGCCAGCACCAAACCGCCTCGGGAGGCGCAGTATTTT
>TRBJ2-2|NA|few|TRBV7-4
CASSLAPVVDKPEELFF
TGTGCCAGCAGCTTAGCCCCGGTTGTGGACAAGCCTGAGGAGCTGTTTTTT
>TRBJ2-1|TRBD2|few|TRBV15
CATSRGRLAGRPYNEQFF
TGTGCCACCAGCAGAGGACGACTAGCGGGGCGCCCCTACAATGAGCAGTTCTTC
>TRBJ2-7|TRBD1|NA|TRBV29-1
CSMGTDRYGQYF
TGCAGCATGGGGACAGACCGATACGGGCAGTACTTC
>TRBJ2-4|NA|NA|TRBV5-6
CAGSLGKNIQYF
TGTGCCGGCAGCTTGGGGAAAAACATTCAGTACTTC
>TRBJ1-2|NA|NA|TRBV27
CASSPTDGSYGYTF
TGTGCCAGCAGCCCGACGGACGGCAGCTATGGCTACACCTTC
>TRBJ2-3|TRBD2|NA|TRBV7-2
CASSRTSGGPLTDTQYF
TGTGCCAGCAGCCGGACTAGCGGGGGGCCCCTCACAGATACGCAGTATTTT
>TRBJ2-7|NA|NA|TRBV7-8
CASSLVEAYPYEQYF
TGTGCCAGCAGCTTAGTGGAGGCCTACCCCTACGAGCAGTACTTC
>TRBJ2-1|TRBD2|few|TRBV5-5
CASSLDTAGGPSEQFF
TGTGCCAGCAGCTTGGATACAGCGGGGGGGCCTAGTGAGCAGTTCTTC